These T cell receptor beta chains were read from a single sample in a study of blood T cell repertoires in COVID-19. The assay was immunoSEQ multiplex PCR, and TCRdb's table has in-frame clones only and misses some. The sample contains a few hundred thousand clones, 75% to 90% of which appear only once. The sample taken for sequencing was PBMCs or T cells enriched from blood (not recorded which). Receptors were obtained from a man aged 30-40 years who had recovered from COVID-19. Both conserved end residues are part of each CDR3. D genes are given only for firm matches. The size entry is marked missing in some rows and otherwise reads once, few, many or a size class.

DNA,CDR3,V,size,D,J
TGTGCCAGCAGTTTCTCCACTCCAGGGGAACCCAACGGCTACACCTTC,CASSFSTPGEPNGYTF,TRBV6-5,once,.,TRBJ1-2
TGTGCCAGCAGCTTAGACATCAGGGGCGAGCAGTACTTC,CASSLDIRGEQYF,TRBV11-2,.,.,TRBJ2-7
TGCGCCAGCAGCTTCTCTATTACGGACAGGGTGGTTTTT,CASSFSITDRVVF,TRBV5-1,.,TRBD1,TRBJ2-2
TGTGCCAGCAGCCCACACCATAGCGGGAGAAACACCGGGGAGCTGTTTTTT,CASSPHHSGRNTGELFF,TRBV7-8,.,TRBD2,TRBJ2-2
TGTGCCAGCAAACCGGGACAGTATCAGCCCCAGCATTTT,CASKPGQYQPQHF,TRBV12-3/TRBV12-4,.,TRBD1,TRBJ1-5
TGTGCCAGCAAATCCGGGATCTTGGACAATGAGCAGTTCTTC,CASKSGILDNEQFF,TRBV7-3,.,.,TRBJ2-1
TGTGCCACCAGCCGGGACAGGGGGTATCAGCCCCAGCATTTT,CATSRDRGYQPQHF,TRBV15,.,TRBD1,TRBJ1-5
TGTGCCAGCAGCTTAATGGCGGGAGTCACCGGGGAGCTGTTTTTT,CASSLMAGVTGELFF,TRBV7-9,.,TRBD2,TRBJ2-2
TGTGCCTGGAGAAAAGGGCTAGCGGGAGTTTGGGATACGCAGTATTTT,CAWRKGLAGVWDTQYF,TRBV30,.,TRBD2,TRBJ2-3
TGTGCCAGCAGTTCTCCGAGCTATGGCTACACCTTC,CASSSPSYGYTF,TRBV28,.,.,TRBJ1-2
TGTGCCAGCAGCTCCGGGACAGGGGCTTCCTCTGGGGCCAACGTCCTGACTTTC,CASSSGTGASSGANVLTF,TRBV7-9,.,TRBD1,TRBJ2-6
TGTGCCAGTAGTCGCGATAGTGCTTATAATGAGCAGTTCTTC,CASSRDSAYNEQFF,TRBV19,few,.,TRBJ2-1
TGCGCCAGCAGCCAATACTTACAGGGGTTGGTTAATTCACCCCTCCACTTT,CASSQYLQGLVNSPLHF,TRBV4-1,once,TRBD1,TRBJ1-6
TGCGCCAGCAGTACTAGCGGGAGGACCGATGAGCAGTTCTTC,CASSTSGRTDEQFF,TRBV5-1,.,TRBD2,TRBJ2-1
TGTGCCAGCAGTGGCCAACTAGCGGCCCACTACAATGAGCAGTTCTTC,CASSGQLAAHYNEQFF,TRBV6-1,.,TRBD2,TRBJ2-1
TGCGCCAGCAGCCAAGAACGGACTAGCTTTTCCTACGAGCAGTACTTC,CASSQERTSFSYEQYF,TRBV4-1,.,TRBD2,TRBJ2-7
TGCGCCAGCAGTGAAGGTGACTCCACCAATGAGCAGTTCTTC,CASSEGDSTNEQFF,TRBV10-1,.,.,TRBJ2-1
TGCGCCAGCAGCTTGTCTCTAGCGGAAACATACAATGAGCAGTTCTTC,CASSLSLAETYNEQFF,TRBV5-1,.,TRBD2,TRBJ2-1
TGTGCCAGCAGTTACCAGTACGAGCAGTACTTC,CASSYQYEQYF,TRBV2,.,.,TRBJ2-7
TGTGCCACCAGACCGGACAGGACGAACACTGAAGCTTTCTTT,CATRPDRTNTEAFF,TRBV15,few,TRBD1,TRBJ1-1
TGCGCCAGCGGCAAAGGACAGGGGGCTTCTGAAGCTTTCTTT,CASGKGQGASEAFF,TRBV10-1,.,TRBD1,TRBJ1-1
TGTGCCAGCAGGTTTACCCCGGGAGTCGGTGAAAAACTGTTTTTT,CASRFTPGVGEKLFF,TRBV2,.,.,TRBJ1-4
TGTGCCTGGAGGACTAGCGGGAGGAAAAGGACCGGGGAGCTGTTTTTT,CAWRTSGRKRTGELFF,TRBV30,.,TRBD2,TRBJ2-2
TGTGCCAGCAGCCACATTACCGGGACTAGCGGGAAATTAGCCTACAATGAGCAGTTCTTC,CASSHITGTSGKLAYNEQFF,TRBV9,.,TRBD2,TRBJ2-1
TGTGCCACCAGCAGAGAACCGGGACATCGAGGGTCGGGGCAGTACTTC,CATSREPGHRGSGQYF,TRBV15,.,.,TRBJ2-7
TGTGCCAGCAGTTCATCCAGGGTAAGGAACACTGAAGCTTTCTTT,CASSSSRVRNTEAFF,TRBV6-5,.,.,TRBJ1-1
TGTGCCACCGTAGGGGTTCCGAACACTGAAGCTTTCTTT,CATVGVPNTEAFF,TRBV28,.,.,TRBJ1-1
TGTGCCAGCAGCCCAGGGACACAAGAGACCCAGTACTTC,CASSPGTQETQYF,TRBV3-1/TRBV3-2,.,.,TRBJ2-5
TGTGCCAGCAGCCACGCCTTCCCCGATCGGAACTATGGCTACACCTTC,CASSHAFPDRNYGYTF,TRBV7-9,.,.,TRBJ1-2
TGTGCCAGCTCACCAGGAGGACAGGAAGGCGATCAGCCCCAGCATTTT,CASSPGGQEGDQPQHF,TRBV18,.,TRBD1,TRBJ1-5
TGTGCCAGCAGCTACCCTAGCGGGAGCTCCATGGGAGATACGCAGTATTTT,CASSYPSGSSMGDTQYF,TRBV11-2,.,TRBD2,TRBJ2-3
TGTGCCAGCAGCCTGACTAGCGGGACGAACACCGGGGAGCTGTTTTTT,CASSLTSGTNTGELFF,TRBV27,.,TRBD2,TRBJ2-2
TGTGCCACCGAGCCGGGACAGCTGACCGGGGAGCTGTTTTTT,CATEPGQLTGELFF,TRBV10-3,.,TRBD1,TRBJ2-2
TGTGCCAGCAGTTACGCCGGATCCGGGTACGAGCAGTACTTC,CASSYAGSGYEQYF,TRBV6-5,once,.,TRBJ2-7
TGTGCCAGCAGCTTGGGACTAGTAAGGTACGAGCAGTACTTC,CASSLGLVRYEQYF,TRBV13,.,TRBD2,TRBJ2-7
TGTGCTAGCAGCCCTGGGACAGGGGTCGGAGATACGCAGTATTTT,CASSPGTGVGDTQYF,TRBV7-7,.,TRBD1,TRBJ2-3
TGTGCCAGCAGCACACAGGCGGGGGTCCAAGAGACCCAGTACTTC,CASSTQAGVQETQYF,TRBV7-2,few,TRBD2,TRBJ2-5
TGTGCCAGCAGCTTAGATGGGACAGCCGGGTACAATGAGCAGTTCTTC,CASSLDGTAGYNEQFF,TRBV7-6,.,TRBD1,TRBJ2-1
TGTGCCAGCAGCAGCCCTGGCGGTGCCACAGATACGCAGTATTTT,CASSSPGGATDTQYF,TRBV28,.,.,TRBJ2-3
TGTGCCAGCAGTTTCACGAGGGATACGCAGTATTTT,CASSFTRDTQYF,TRBV12-3/TRBV12-4,.,.,TRBJ2-3
TGTGCCTGGAGTGTAACACCGGATACGCAGTATTTT,CAWSVTPDTQYF,TRBV30,.,.,TRBJ2-3
TGTGCCAGCAGTTTAACAGCAGCCTACGAGCAGTACTTC,CASSLTAAYEQYF,TRBV27,.,.,TRBJ2-7
TGTGCCAGAAGCTCTTGGGGGAGACTAGCGGGTTTGGGAGAGACCCAGTACTTC,CARSSWGRLAGLGETQYF,TRBV5-3,.,TRBD2,TRBJ2-5
TGTGCCAGCAGCGTAGCGGGGGCGGGAGGGCCCCTCGGTGAGCAGTTCTTC,CASSVAGAGGPLGEQFF,TRBV9,.,TRBD2,TRBJ2-1
TGTGCCAGCAGCTTAGGTCGACAGGTCCGCGTGAACGAGCAGTACTTC,CASSLGRQVRVNEQYF,TRBV11-2,.,.,TRBJ2-7
TGTGCCAGCAGTTGGACAGGGGAAAATCAGCCCCAGCATTTT,CASSWTGENQPQHF,TRBV25-1,.,TRBD1,TRBJ1-5
TGTGCCAGCCGGGTCCTGCGGAACACTGAAGCTTTCTTT,CASRVLRNTEAFF,TRBV28,.,.,TRBJ1-1
TGTGCCAGCAGCTTATCTATGTACTACAATGAGCAGTTCTTC,CASSLSMYYNEQFF,TRBV7-9,.,.,TRBJ2-1
TGTGCCAGCAGTTTTGGCCAGAATGAAAAACTGTTTTTT,CASSFGQNEKLFF,TRBV28,.,.,TRBJ1-4